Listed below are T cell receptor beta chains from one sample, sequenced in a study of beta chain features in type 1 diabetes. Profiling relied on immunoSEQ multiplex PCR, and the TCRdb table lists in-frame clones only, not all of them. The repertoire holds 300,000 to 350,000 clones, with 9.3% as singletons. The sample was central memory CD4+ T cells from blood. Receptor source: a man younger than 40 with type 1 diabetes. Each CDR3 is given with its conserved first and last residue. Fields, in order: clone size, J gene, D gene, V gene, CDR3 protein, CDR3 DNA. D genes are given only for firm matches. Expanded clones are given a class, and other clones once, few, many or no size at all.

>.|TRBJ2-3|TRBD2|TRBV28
CASSPSTSDSGADTQYF
TGTGCCAGCAGTCCCTCAACCAGCGACAGCGGGGCAGATACGCAGTATTTT
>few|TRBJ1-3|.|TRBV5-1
CASSPPEPSGNTIYF
TGCGCCAGCAGCCCGCCGGAGCCCTCTGGAAACACCATATATTTT
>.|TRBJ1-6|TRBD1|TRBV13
CASSLDRGDSPLHF
TGTGCCAGCAGCCTGGACAGGGGTGATTCACCCCTCCACTTT
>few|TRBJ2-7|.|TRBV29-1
CSVARLYEQYF
TGCAGCGTTGCCCGACTCTACGAGCAGTACTTC
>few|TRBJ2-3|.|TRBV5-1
CASSLDQPGGDTQYF
TGCGCCAGCAGCTTGGACCAGCCTGGCGGGGATACGCAGTATTTT
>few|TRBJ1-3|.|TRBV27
CASSRKRGNTIYF
TGTGCCAGCAGTCGGAAGAGGGGAAACACCATATATTTT
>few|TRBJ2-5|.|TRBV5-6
CASSSGGPKETQYF
TGTGCCAGCAGCTCCGGGGGGCCGAAAGAGACCCAGTACTTC
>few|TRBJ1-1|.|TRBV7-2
CASSSVPDRGTEAFF
TGTGCCAGCAGCTCCGTGCCCGACCGAGGCACTGAAGCTTTCTTT
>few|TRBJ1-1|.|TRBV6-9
CASSYRDGNTEAFF
TGTGCCAGCAGTTATCGGGACGGGAACACTGAAGCTTTCTTT
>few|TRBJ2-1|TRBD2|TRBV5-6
CASTLSPAGGDEQFF
TGTGCCAGCACGCTGAGTCCAGCGGGGGGCGATGAGCAGTTCTTC
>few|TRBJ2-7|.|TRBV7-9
CASSLSHSIGSYEQYF
TGTGCCAGCAGCTTATCCCACTCCATTGGATCCTACGAGCAGTACTTC